One and the same sample provided the 14 T cell receptor beta chains below, sequenced in a study of PD-L1 blockade in urothelial cancer. Method: immunoSEQ multiplex PCR; TCRdb's copy keeps in-frame clones and lacks some. The repertoire includes tens of thousands of clones, more than 75% of them detected once, and approximately 14% sits in the top ten. The time point here: pretreatment peripheral blood. The sequences come from PBMCs, collected around atezolizumab (anti-PD-L1) treatment. The receptors here all came from a man aged 55-75 years with urothelial cancer.

The genes are TRBV6-5 and TRBJ2-1, with 11 bases fitting TRBD1. V lost 10 bases and J lost 7; bases outside the gene matches: 9. This CDR3 contains 14 residues. Germline V lookup: CDR1 MNHEY, CDR2 SVGAGI. The CDR3 DNA sequence: TGTGCCACCTCGTGGGGACAGGGGGGGAATGAGCAGTTCTTC. Amino acids: CATSWGQGGNEQFF.

The genes are TRBV7-6 and TRBJ2-1, with 14 bases that match TRBD2. The CDR3 is 16 amino acids. J lost 9 bases, V lost 4 bases, and 8 bases had no gene match. Looked up from germline, CDR1 is SGHVS and CDR2 is FNYEAQ. Here the CDR3 DNA reads TGTGCCAGCAGCTCCAGACTAGCGGGAGGGCCGATTGAGCAGTTCTTC. Amino acids: CASSSRLAGGPIEQFF.

The J gene is TRBJ1-5, the V gene TRBV28, with a tentative D call TRBD1 (5 bases). Trimming took 6 bases from V and 0 from J, leaving 12 bases between them. CDR1 and CDR2 from the germline V gene are MDHEN and SYDVKM. This CDR3 is built from 15 residues. As DNA, the CDR3 is TGTGCCAGCAGGGGGGGGACGGTTAGCAATCAGCCCCAGCATTTT. Protein sequence: CASRGGTVSNQPQHF.

This clone was detected only a few times. The chain's CDR3 is CASSPDSPETQYF. Written as DNA, the CDR3 is TGTGCCAGCTCACCGGACAGTCCCGAGACCCAGTACTTC. The rearrangement links TRBV18 to TRBJ2-5; D is possibly TRBD1 (6 bases). The CDR3 has 13 residues. Germline CDR1 reads KGHSH; CDR2 reads LQKENI. V was pared by 3 bases and J by 5 bases, with 10 bases between. Filled out from reference TRBV18 and TRBJ2-5, the complete variable domain reads NAGVMQNPRHLVRRRGQEARLRCSPMKGHSHVYWYRQLPEEGLKFMVYLQKENIIDESGMPKERFSAEFPKEGPSILRIQQVVRGDSAAYFCASSPDSPETQYFGPGTRLLVL.

The J gene is TRBJ2-1, the V gene TRBV4-1; 10 bases are a match to TRBD2. With V trimmed by 3 bases and J by 8 bases, 13 bases remained unmatched. CDR3 length: 17 residues. CDR1 MGHRA and CDR2 YSYEKL come from the germline V gene. CDR3 protein: CASSHPFSGGRPDEQFF. Written as DNA, the CDR3 is TGCGCCAGCAGCCACCCCTTTAGCGGGGGGCGTCCGGATGAGCAGTTCTTC.

This clone was detected only once. This chain joins TRBV28 and TRBJ2-1; D possibly corresponds to TRBD2 (5 bases). Trimming left V 6 bases short and J 4 bases short, with 16 bases between. The CDR3 consists of 15 residues. The germline CDR1 and CDR2 sequences are MDHEN and SYDVKM. The CDR3 coding sequence is TGTGCCAGCAGCGAGGCCGGTAGAGGGTACAATGAGCAGTTCTTC. Translation: CASSEAGRGYNEQFF.

Many counts were recorded for this clone. V and J are TRBV2 and TRBJ2-7; 10 positions match TRBD1. Germline V gives CDR1 SNHLY, CDR2 FYNNEI. The trim removed 4 bases at V and 5 bases at J, leaving 2 bases unmatched. This CDR3 contains 13 residues. CDR3 residues: CASSGDRGHEQYF. The CDR3 DNA sequence: TGTGCCAGCAGTGGGGACAGGGGACACGAGCAGTACTTC.

The V call is TRBV7-3, the J call TRBJ2-1; TRBD2 agrees at 8 bases. The length of the CDR3 is 15 residues. CDR1 is SGHTA, CDR2 FQGTGA, per germline. J gave up 9 bases and V 5 bases, and 12 bases lay outside the gene matches. In nucleotides, the CDR3 is TGTGCCAGCAGCCGGCGGGGCGGGGGGCTCGGTGAGCAGTTCTTC. Amino acid sequence: CASSRRGGGLGEQFF.

This chain connects TRBV5-1 to TRBJ2-1; 11 bases are a match to TRBD2. From germline, CDR1 is SGHRS and CDR2 YFSETQ. Trimming cost V 5 bases and J 1 base; bases outside gene matches: 5. CDR3 size: 16 residues. CDR3 nucleotide sequence: TGCGCCAGCAGTCCGACTAGCGGGGTTTCCTACAATGAGCAGTTCTTC. Translation gives CASSPTSGVSYNEQFF.

The chain uses TRBV9 and TRBJ2-7; 9 bases align to TRBD1. This CDR3 has 15 amino acids. In germline, CDR1 is SGDLS, CDR2 YYNGEE. Unmatched junction bases numbered 8, after V lost 4 bases and J lost 3 bases. CDR3 bases: TGTGCCAGCAGCCCGGGGACAGGGAAGATCTACGAGCAGTACTTC. Its translation is CASSPGTGKIYEQYF.

Points on this clone: One end of the junction varies from germline; a read error may be responsible. The rearrangement links TRBV28 to TRBJ2-3; 8 nucleotides align to TRBD2. The length of the CDR3 is 14 residues. The germline gives CDR1 MDHEN, CDR2 SYDVKM. The CDR3 nucleotides are TGTGCCAGCAGTTTATGGTTCTCCGGGACTAGTGTTCATTTT. It yields the protein CASSLWFSGTSVHF.

This clone was seen just once. The CDR3 loop is CASTSGLAGGLDEQFF. The DNA of the CDR3 is TGCGCCAGCACCTCAGGACTAGCGGGGGGTCTCGATGAGCAGTTCTTC. The chain uses TRBV10-2 and TRBJ2-1; the match to TRBD2 covers 14 bases. The CDR3 is 16 residues long. The germline gives CDR1 WSHSY, CDR2 SAAADI. V gave up 7 bases and J gave up 8 bases; unmatched junction bases: 10.

The chain couples TRBV13 to TRBJ2-7; TRBD1 is a possible D gene (5 bases). Trimming shortened V by 2 bases and J by 0 bases, and 8 bases separated the two germline ends. The CDR3 is 14 amino acids. CDR1 is PRHDT, CDR2 FYEKMQ, per germline (reference sequence). The CDR3 loop reads CASSLQRGSYEQYF. The CDR3 DNA sequence: TGTGCCAGCAGCTTACAAAGGGGCTCCTACGAGCAGTACTTC. The full variable domain, rest sourced from reference TRBV13 and TRBJ2-7, is AAGVIQSPRHLIKEKRETATLKCYPIPRHDTVYWYQQGPGQDPQFLISFYEKMQSDKGSIPDRFSAQQFSDYHSELNMSSLELGDSALYFCASSLQRGSYEQYFGPGTRLTVT.

The chain joins TRBV11-3 to TRBJ2-1, with D possibly being TRBD1 (6 bases). Trimming removed 6 bases at V and 7 bases at J, with 13 bases between. The CDR3 is 13 amino acids. CDR1 and CDR2 from the germline V gene are SGHNT and YENEEA. CDR3 bases: TGTGCCAGCAGTCCAGGGGAGAGGAATGAGCAGTTCTTC. As protein: CASSPGERNEQFF. Combining the CDR3 with reference TRBV11-3 and TRBJ2-1 gives the whole variable domain EAGVVQSPRYKIIEKKQPVAFWCNPISGHNTLYWYLQNLGQGPELLIRYENEEAVDDSQLPKDRFSAERLKGVDSTLKIQPAELGDSAVYLCASSPGERNEQFFGPGTRLTVL.